This TCR beta chain is drawn from a study of T cell responses to AZD1222 COVID-19 vaccine. There are a few counts of this clone. Germline CDR1 is SGHRS and CDR2 is YFSETQ. The CDR3 has 15 residues. V was clipped by 0 bases and J by 2 bases, with 11 bases between them. Produced via immunoSEQ multiplex PCR; TCRdb's table is partial and in-frame only. The data hold approximately 90,000 clones, with about 90% observed a single time. This sequence originates from an adult in good health. The J gene is TRBJ1-1, the V gene TRBV5-1, with a tentative D call TRBD1 (6 bases). Sequences were derived from peripheral blood, sampled on day 0 of AZD1222 vaccination. This CDR3 reads CASSLEDSFNTEAFF. The DNA for the CDR3 is TGCGCCAGCAGCTTGGAGGACAGTTTCAACACTGAAGCTTTCTTT.